The 26 T cell receptor beta chains in this list originate from one sample, sequenced in a study of blood T cell repertoires in COVID-19. Profiling relied on immunoSEQ multiplex PCR, and the TCRdb table lists in-frame clones only, not all of them. The profile shows about 240,000 clones, around 83% of them singletons. Sequenced: peripheral blood. All receptors come from a woman aged 55-69 years with active or convalescent COVID-19.

V gene TRBV28 combines with J gene TRBJ1-4, with 9 bases identical to TRBD1. Germline V lookup: CDR1 MDHEN, CDR2 SYDVKM. There are 15 residues in the CDR3. After removal of 5 bases from V and 4 bases from J, the junction contained 5 bases not matched to a gene. CDR3 coding DNA: TGTGCCAGCAGTGGACCGGGACAGGGTAATGAAAAACTGTTTTTT. Its translation: CASSGPGQGNEKLFF.

The gene calls are TRBV9 and TRBJ2-5; no clear D gene. The germline V gene has CDR1 SGDLS and CDR2 YYNGEE. The CDR3 is made up of 13 amino acids. With 2 bases removed from V and 5 bases from J, the gap between germline ends came to 10 bases. The CDR3 DNA reads TGTGCCAGCAGCGTGCCCGGTGTGGAGACCCAGTACTTC. Protein product: CASSVPGVETQYF.

The chain is built from TRBV7-9 and TRBJ1-6; TRBD1 is a possible D gene (5 bases). The V end was cut by 5 bases, the J end by 7 bases, with 9 bases between. This CDR3 is 13 amino acids long. CDR1 is SEHNR and CDR2 is FQNEAQ in the germline V gene (reference sequence). The CDR3 loop reads CASSLEGNSPLHF. CDR3 in DNA: TGTGCCAGCAGCCTAGAGGGGAATTCACCCCTCCACTTT. Complete variable domain (other parts from reference TRBV7-9 and TRBJ1-6): DTGVSQNPRHKITKRGQNVTFRCDPISEHNRLYWYRQTLGQGPEFLTYFQNEAQLEKSRLLSDRFSAERPKGSFSTLEIQRTEQGDSAMYLCASSLEGNSPLHFGNGTRLTVT.

V and J are TRBV19 and TRBJ1-1; D is perhaps TRBD1 (5 bases). The V end was cut by 6 bases, the J end by 4 bases, with 18 bases between. CDR1 LNHDA and CDR2 SQIVND come from the germline V gene (reference sequence). The CDR3 runs to 15 residues. The CDR3 spells CASSTWGGEGTEAFF. The CDR3 nucleotides read TGTGCCAGTAGCACATGGGGAGGGGAGGGCACTGAAGCTTTCTTT.

For the CDR3, the DNA is TGCAGCGTTGACCCCAACAACAATGAGCAGTTCTTC. As protein: CSVDPNNNEQFF. The J gene is TRBJ2-1, the V gene TRBV29-1; D gene uncertain. Germline V gene lookup returns CDR1 SQVTM and CDR2 ANQGSEA. CDR3 size: 12 residues. V shed 3 bases and J shed 5 bases, with 8 bases lying between them.

This chain links TRBV7-2 with TRBJ1-4; perhaps TRBD1 as D (5 bases). Per the germline V gene, CDR1 is SGHTA and CDR2 is FQGNSA. Deletions cut 4 bases from V and 8 bases from J, with 11 bases between. This CDR3 is built from 13 residues. CDR3 DNA sequence: TGTGCCAGCAGCTGGGGGGTCGAGGAAAAACTGTTTTTT. This gives the protein CASSWGVEEKLFF. Filled out from reference TRBV7-2 and TRBJ1-4, the complete variable domain reads GAGVSQSPSNKVTEKGKDVELRCDPISGHTALYWYRQSLGQGLEFLIYFQGNSAPDKSGLPSDRFSAERTGGSVSTLTIQRTQQEDSAVYLCASSWGVEEKLFFGSGTQLSVL.

The chain couples TRBV19 to TRBJ1-5, with 7 nucleotides matching TRBD1. This CDR3 has 15 residues. V was clipped by 10 bases and J by 4 bases; unmatched bases: 13. CDR1 is LNHDA and CDR2 is SQIVND in the germline V gene (reference sequence). CDR3 sequence: CATKISGGPNQPQHF. CDR3 coding DNA: TGTGCCACTAAAATCTCAGGGGGACCGAATCAGCCCCAGCATTTT.

This rearrangement joins TRBV5-4 to TRBJ2-7; 9 bases are a match to TRBD1. The germline V gene encodes CDR1 SGHNT and CDR2 YYREEE (reference sequence). The CDR3 loop spans 14 amino acids. Trimming removed 4 bases from V and 6 bases from J; junction bases left unmatched: 8. The chain's CDR3 is CASSPTGGISEQYF. DNA for the CDR3: TGTGCCAGCAGCCCGACAGGGGGTATCTCCGAGCAGTACTTC.

The chain combines TRBV6-5 with TRBJ1-3; 9 bases fit TRBD1. CDR3 size: 15 residues. Trimming cost V 5 bases and J 7 bases; bases outside gene matches: 9. The germline CDR1 and CDR2 sequences are MNHEY and SVGAGI. CDR3 amino acids: CASSLTDRGGNTIYF. For the CDR3, the DNA is TGTGCCAGCAGTCTTACGGACAGGGGCGGCAACACCATATATTTT.

The J gene is TRBJ1-5, the V gene TRBV6-6, with 7 bases matching TRBD1. This CDR3 comprises 15 residues. Germline V gene lookup returns CDR1 MNHNY and CDR2 SVGAGI (reference sequence). Trimming cost V 2 bases and J 2 bases; bases outside gene matches: 3. For the CDR3, the DNA is TGTGCCAGCAGTTACAGGGACAGTGGCAATCAGCCCCAGCATTTT. It yields the protein CASSYRDSGNQPQHF.

This clone occurred once. J is TRBJ1-2 and V is TRBV3-1 (or the pseudogene TRBV3-2); the D is unclear. Trimming removed 1 base at V and 3 bases at J, with 6 bases between. Germline V lookup: CDR1 LGHDT, CDR2 YNNKEL (reference sequence). The CDR3 has 13 amino acids. The CDR3 loop is CASSQGADYGYTF. The CDR3 nucleotides are TGTGCCAGCAGCCAAGGGGCAGACTATGGCTACACCTTC.

J is TRBJ2-7 and V is TRBV29-1; 9 bases fit TRBD1. The CDR3 has 17 amino acids. Trimming cost V 5 bases and J 0 bases; bases outside gene matches: 14. Germline values: CDR1 SQVTM, CDR2 ANQGSEA. CDR3 bases: TGCAGCGTTCTCCACCATTCGGGACAGGGCCTCTCCTACGAGCAGTACTTC. Amino acids: CSVLHHSGQGLSYEQYF.

This chain uses TRBV30 with TRBJ2-7; unclear D gene. The V end lost 1 base, the J end lost 2 bases, and 3 bases lay between the germline ends. The CDR3 has 11 amino acids. Per the germline V gene, CDR1 is GTSNPN and CDR2 is SVGIG (reference sequence). The CDR3 DNA sequence: TGTGCCTGGAGTGCAACCTACGAGCAGTACTTC. Its translation: CAWSATYEQYF.

The CDR3 DNA follows: TGTGCCAGCAGCTTGTTCAGGAAAGAGACCCAGTACTTC. It yields the protein CASSLFRKETQYF. This chain links TRBV7-2 with TRBJ2-5, with D hard to call. CDR3 length: 13 residues. V was clipped by 3 bases and J by 3 bases, with 8 bases between them. Germline V gene data show CDR1 as SGHTA and CDR2 as FQGNSA.

CDR3 coding DNA: TGTGCCAGCAGCTTATCCGGGGGTGGGTACGAGCAGTACTTC. Protein product: CASSLSGGGYEQYF. V is TRBV7-8 and J is TRBJ2-7; D possibly corresponds to TRBD2 (6 bases). Germline V gene sequence: CDR1 SGHVS, CDR2 FQNEAQ. CDR3 length: 14 residues. V lost 2 bases to trimming and J lost 4 bases, with 12 bases between them.

The chain carries TRBV7-3 and TRBJ2-1, with 7 bases that match TRBD1. This CDR3 contains 16 residues. Germline assignment: CDR1 SGHTA and CDR2 FQGTGA. Trimming at V came to 5 bases and at J to 8 bases, leaving 15 bases not matched to a gene. The CDR3 protein is CASSPTTGYGIDEQFF. In DNA form, the CDR3 reads TGTGCCAGCAGCCCTACGACAGGGTATGGGATCGATGAGCAGTTCTTC.

The CDR3 reads CAIRAIGGTYEQYF. In DNA, the CDR3 is TGTGCCATCAGAGCAATCGGGGGGACCTACGAGCAGTACTTC. The chain joins TRBV10-3 to TRBJ2-7; TRBD2 matches 7 bases. Germline loops: CDR1 ENHRY, CDR2 SYGVKD. The CDR3 runs to 14 residues. With 6 bases clipped from V and 2 bases from J, the junction kept 7 bases outside the gene matches.

The chain links TRBV10-3 to TRBJ1-2, with D possibly matching TRBD1 (6 bases). Between the trimmed V and J ends, which lost 2 bases and 4 bases, there was a span of 14 bases. The CDR3 spans 15 residues. From germline, CDR1 is ENHRY and CDR2 SYGVKD. CDR3 nucleotides: TGTGCCATCAGTGAGAGTCCGGGACAACCCTATGGCTACACCTTC. Its protein is CAISESPGQPYGYTF.

The chain uses TRBV7-9 and TRBJ1-1; 9 bases map to TRBD1. The CDR3 spans 16 residues. J gave up 2 bases and V 5 bases, and 9 bases lay outside the gene matches. Looked up from germline, CDR1 is SEHNR and CDR2 is FQNEAQ (reference sequence). The CDR3 DNA reads TGTGCCAGCAGCCGATTTGGACAGGGGCGAAACACTGAAGCTTTCTTT. Its protein product is CASSRFGQGRNTEAFF.

The chain uses TRBV6-5 and TRBJ1-1, with TRBD1 identical over 7 bases. The CDR3 loop spans 14 amino acids. Per the germline V gene, CDR1 is MNHEY and CDR2 is SVGAGI. With V trimmed by 7 bases and J by 5 bases, 10 bases remained unmatched. CDR3 amino acids: CASTKNRGSTEAFF. The CDR3 nucleotides are TGTGCCAGCACTAAAAACAGGGGCAGTACTGAAGCTTTCTTT.

This clone was picked up many times. The gene calls are TRBV19 and TRBJ2-2; 8 bases fit TRBD1. This CDR3 has 15 amino acids. The V segment lost 9 bases and the J segment 1 base; nucleotides outside the gene matches: 7. The germline gives CDR1 LNHDA, CDR2 SQIVND (reference sequence). The CDR3 here is CASGTGQGNTGELFF. The CDR3 coding sequence is TGTGCCAGCGGGACAGGACAGGGGAACACCGGGGAGCTGTTTTTT.

Only a few counts were recorded for this clone. The rearrangement links TRBV30 to TRBJ2-5; D is possibly TRBD2 (6 bases). The CDR3 loop spans 12 amino acids. The germline V gene has CDR1 GTSNPN and CDR2 SVGIG (reference sequence). V lost 2 bases to trimming and J lost 4 bases, with 8 bases between them. The CDR3 DNA follows: TGTGCCTGGAGTTACGGGGGAGAGACCCAGTACTTC. Translation gives CAWSYGGETQYF.

The chain uses TRBV7-2 and TRBJ2-4, with TRBD2 identical over 13 bases. CDR1 SGHTA and CDR2 FQGNSA come from the germline V gene. With V trimmed by 6 bases and J by 3 bases, 2 bases remained unmatched. The CDR3 is made up of 15 amino acids. Here the CDR3 reads CASSRLAGGKNIQYF. The CDR3 nucleotides are TGTGCCAGCAGTCGACTAGCGGGGGGCAAAAACATTCAGTACTTC. The entire variable domain, with the rest obtained from reference TRBV7-2 and TRBJ2-4, is as follows: GAGVSQSPSNKVTEKGKDVELRCDPISGHTALYWYRQSLGQGLEFLIYFQGNSAPDKSGLPSDRFSAERTGGSVSTLTIQRTQQEDSAVYLCASSRLAGGKNIQYFGAGTRLSVL.

This chain's CDR3 is CASSARDYTDTQYF. CDR3 bases: TGTGCCAGTAGTGCCCGGGACTACACAGATACGCAGTATTTT. The chain joins TRBV19 to TRBJ2-3; 7 positions match TRBD2. The CDR3 covers 14 residues. V shed 5 bases, J shed 2 bases, and the junction held 4 bases outside the gene matches. CDR1 is LNHDA, CDR2 SQIVND, per germline (reference sequence).

This chain uses TRBV19 with TRBJ1-2, with 7 bases that match TRBD1. The V and J ends lost 4 bases and 4 bases, in that order; junction bases with no gene match: 6. This CDR3 region has 14 residues. Germline V gene data show CDR1 as LNHDA and CDR2 as SQIVND (reference sequence). The CDR3 sequence is CASSNPDRVYGYTF. CDR3 DNA: TGTGCCAGTAGTAACCCCGACAGGGTCTATGGCTACACCTTC. Looking up the rest from reference TRBV19 and TRBJ1-2 gives the full variable domain: DGGITQSPKYLFRKEGQNVTLSCEQNLNHDAMYWYRQDPGQGLRLIYYSQIVNDFQKGDIAEGYSVSREKKESFPLTVTSAQKNPTAFYLCASSNPDRVYGYTFGSGTRLTVV.

The genes are TRBV9 and TRBJ2-3, with a possible D match to TRBD2 (7 bases). CDR1 and CDR2 from the germline V gene are SGDLS and YYNGEE. Deletions cut 0 bases from V and 0 bases from J, with 11 bases between. The CDR3 runs to 16 residues. DNA of the CDR3: TGTGCCAGCAGCGTAGGCCGGGGGGCAAGCACAGATACGCAGTATTTT. It specifies CASSVGRGASTDTQYF.